A single T cell receptor beta chain is shown here with its context. The sample comes from a study of control samples from healthy donors and cancer patients. The repertoire was sequenced with immunoSEQ multiplex PCR; TCRdb's copy has only in-frame clones and lacks some. In the table there are 170,000 or so clones, 94% of which are singletons. The CDR3 is 16 residues long. Trimming shortened V by 6 bases and J by 5 bases, and 22 bases separated the two germline ends. Germline V gives CDR1 MDHEN, CDR2 SYDVKM. Sequenced input: blood. The chain is built from TRBV28 and TRBJ1-1; D is perhaps TRBD1 (6 bases). The clonotype was recovered from a woman under 30 in good health. The CDR3 loop is CASRPPPGGRRTEAFF. CDR3 nucleotide sequence: TGTGCCAGCAGACCCCCACCCGGGGGGCGCCGGACTGAAGCTTTCTTT.